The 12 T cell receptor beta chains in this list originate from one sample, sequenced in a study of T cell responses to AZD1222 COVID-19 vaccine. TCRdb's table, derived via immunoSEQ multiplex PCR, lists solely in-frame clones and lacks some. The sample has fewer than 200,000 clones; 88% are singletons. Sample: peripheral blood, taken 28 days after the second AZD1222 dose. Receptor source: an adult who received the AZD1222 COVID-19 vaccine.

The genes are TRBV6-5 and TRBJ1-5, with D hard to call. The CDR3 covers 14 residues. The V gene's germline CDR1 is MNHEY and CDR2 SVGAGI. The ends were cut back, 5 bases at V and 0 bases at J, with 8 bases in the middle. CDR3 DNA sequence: TGTGCCAGCAGTCCAAGCCCTAGCAATCAGCCCCAGCATTTT. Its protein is CASSPSPSNQPQHF.

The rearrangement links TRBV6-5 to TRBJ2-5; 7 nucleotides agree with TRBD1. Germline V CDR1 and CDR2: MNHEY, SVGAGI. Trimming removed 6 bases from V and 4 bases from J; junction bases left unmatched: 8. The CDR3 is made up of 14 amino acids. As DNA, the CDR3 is TGTGCCAGCAGAGATCCTCAGGGGGTAGAGACCCAGTACTTC. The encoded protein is CASRDPQGVETQYF.

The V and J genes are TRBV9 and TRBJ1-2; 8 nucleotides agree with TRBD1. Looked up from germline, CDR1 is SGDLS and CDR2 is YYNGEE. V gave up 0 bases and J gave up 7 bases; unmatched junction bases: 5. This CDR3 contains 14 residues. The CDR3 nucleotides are TGTGCCAGCAGCGTAGGGGACAGGCGAGGTGGCTACACCTTC. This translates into CASSVGDRRGGYTF.

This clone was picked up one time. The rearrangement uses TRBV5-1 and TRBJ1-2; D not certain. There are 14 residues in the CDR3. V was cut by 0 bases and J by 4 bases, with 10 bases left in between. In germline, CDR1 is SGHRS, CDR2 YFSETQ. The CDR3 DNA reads TGCGCCAGCAGCTTGGCGGACGTACTCTATGGCTACACCTTC. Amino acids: CASSLADVLYGYTF.

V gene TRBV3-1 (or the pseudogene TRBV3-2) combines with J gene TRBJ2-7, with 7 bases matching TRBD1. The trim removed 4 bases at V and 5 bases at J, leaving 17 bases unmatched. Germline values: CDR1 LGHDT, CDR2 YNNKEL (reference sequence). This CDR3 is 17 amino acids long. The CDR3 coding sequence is TGTGCCAGCAGCCCCCACTCCGGACCGGGACAGAGAAACGAGCAGTACTTC. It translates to CASSPHSGPGQRNEQYF.

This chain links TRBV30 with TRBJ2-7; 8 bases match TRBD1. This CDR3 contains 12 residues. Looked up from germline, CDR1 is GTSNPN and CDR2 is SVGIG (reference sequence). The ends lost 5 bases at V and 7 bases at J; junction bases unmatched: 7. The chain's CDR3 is CAWGQGSREQYF. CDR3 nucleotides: TGTGCCTGGGGACAGGGCTCGCGGGAGCAGTACTTC. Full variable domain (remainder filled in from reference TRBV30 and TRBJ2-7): SQTIHQWPATLVQPVGSPLSLECTVEGTSNPNLYWYRQAAGRGLQLLFYSVGIGQISSEVPQNLSASRPQDRQFILSSKKLLLSDSGFYLCAWGQGSREQYFGPGTRLTVT.

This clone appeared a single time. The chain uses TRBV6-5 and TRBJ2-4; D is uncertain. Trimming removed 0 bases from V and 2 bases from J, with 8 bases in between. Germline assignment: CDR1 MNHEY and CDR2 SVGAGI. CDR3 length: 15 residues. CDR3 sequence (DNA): TGTGCCAGCAGTTACTCGAGGAGCTCCAAAAACATTCAGTACTTC. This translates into CASSYSRSSKNIQYF.

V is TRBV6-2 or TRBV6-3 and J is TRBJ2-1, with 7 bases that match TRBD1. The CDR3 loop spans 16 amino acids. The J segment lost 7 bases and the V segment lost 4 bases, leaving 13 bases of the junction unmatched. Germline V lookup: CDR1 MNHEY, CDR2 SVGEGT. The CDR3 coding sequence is TGTGCCAGCAGTTTCGCGCGGACAGGCCATAGGAATGAGCAGTTCTTC. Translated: CASSFARTGHRNEQFF.

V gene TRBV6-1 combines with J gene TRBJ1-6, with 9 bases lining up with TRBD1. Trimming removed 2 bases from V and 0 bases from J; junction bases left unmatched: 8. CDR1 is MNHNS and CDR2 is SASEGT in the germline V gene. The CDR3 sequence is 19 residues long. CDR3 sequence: CASSEPTLTGGSYNSPLHF. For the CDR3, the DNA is TGTGCCAGCAGTGAACCTACCTTGACAGGGGGCTCCTATAATTCACCCCTCCACTTT.

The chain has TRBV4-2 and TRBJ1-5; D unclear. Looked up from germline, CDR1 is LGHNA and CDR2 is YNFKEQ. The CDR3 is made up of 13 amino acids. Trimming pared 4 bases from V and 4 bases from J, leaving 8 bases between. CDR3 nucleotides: TGTGCCAGCAGCCCCCCTGATAATCAGCCCCAGCATTTT. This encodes CASSPPDNQPQHF.

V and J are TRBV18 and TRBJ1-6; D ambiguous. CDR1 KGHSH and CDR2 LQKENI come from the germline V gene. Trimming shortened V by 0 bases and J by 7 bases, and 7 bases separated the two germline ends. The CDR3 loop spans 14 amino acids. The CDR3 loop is CASSPPSLNSPLHF. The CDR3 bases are TGTGCCAGCTCACCACCAAGCCTCAATTCACCCCTCCACTTT.

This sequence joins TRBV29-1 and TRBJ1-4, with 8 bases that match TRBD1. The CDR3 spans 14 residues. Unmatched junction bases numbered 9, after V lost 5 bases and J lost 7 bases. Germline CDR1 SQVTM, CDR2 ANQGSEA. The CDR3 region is CSVLARQGREKLFF. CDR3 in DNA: TGCAGCGTTCTGGCCCGACAGGGGCGTGAAAAACTGTTTTTT.